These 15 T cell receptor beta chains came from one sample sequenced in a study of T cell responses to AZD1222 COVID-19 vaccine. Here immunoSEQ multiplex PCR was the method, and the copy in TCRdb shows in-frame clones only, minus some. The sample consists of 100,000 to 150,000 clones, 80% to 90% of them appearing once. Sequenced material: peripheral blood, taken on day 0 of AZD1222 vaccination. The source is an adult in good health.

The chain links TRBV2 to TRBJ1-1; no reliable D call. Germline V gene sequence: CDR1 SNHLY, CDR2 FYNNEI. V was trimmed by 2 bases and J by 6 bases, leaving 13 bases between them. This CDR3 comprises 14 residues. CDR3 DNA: TGTGCCAGCAGTGAAACGGGCCCGAGCGCTGAAGCTTTCTTT. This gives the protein CASSETGPSAEAFF.

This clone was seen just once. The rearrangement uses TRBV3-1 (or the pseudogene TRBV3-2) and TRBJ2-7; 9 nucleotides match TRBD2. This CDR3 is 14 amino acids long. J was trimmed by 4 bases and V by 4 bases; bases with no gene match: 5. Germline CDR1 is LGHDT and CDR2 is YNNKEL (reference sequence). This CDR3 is CASSPLAGVYEQYF. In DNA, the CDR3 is TGTGCCAGCAGCCCATTAGCGGGAGTTTACGAGCAGTACTTC.

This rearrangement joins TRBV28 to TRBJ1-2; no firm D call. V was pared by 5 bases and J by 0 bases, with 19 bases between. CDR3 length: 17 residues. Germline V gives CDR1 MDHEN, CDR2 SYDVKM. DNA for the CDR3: TGTGCCAGCAGTACCGGTTTAGGTTTGGGAACTAACTATGGCTACACCTTC. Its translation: CASSTGLGLGTNYGYTF.

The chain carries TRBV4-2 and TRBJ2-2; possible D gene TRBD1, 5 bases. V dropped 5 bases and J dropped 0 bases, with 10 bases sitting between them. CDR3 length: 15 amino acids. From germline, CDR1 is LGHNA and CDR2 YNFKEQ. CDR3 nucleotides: TGTGCCAGCAGCGCCCAGGGCTCGAACACCGGGGAGCTGTTTTTT. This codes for CASSAQGSNTGELFF.

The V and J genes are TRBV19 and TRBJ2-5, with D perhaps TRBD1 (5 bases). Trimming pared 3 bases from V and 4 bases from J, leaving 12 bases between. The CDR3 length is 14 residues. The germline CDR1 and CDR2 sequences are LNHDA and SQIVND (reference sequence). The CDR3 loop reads CASSMLQGRETQYF. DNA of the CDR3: TGTGCCAGTAGTATGTTGCAGGGCAGAGAGACCCAGTACTTC. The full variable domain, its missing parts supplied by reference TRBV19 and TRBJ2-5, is DGGITQSPKYLFRKEGQNVTLSCEQNLNHDAMYWYRQDPGQGLRLIYYSQIVNDFQKGDIAEGYSVSREKKESFPLTVTSAQKNPTAFYLCASSMLQGRETQYFGPGTRLLVL.

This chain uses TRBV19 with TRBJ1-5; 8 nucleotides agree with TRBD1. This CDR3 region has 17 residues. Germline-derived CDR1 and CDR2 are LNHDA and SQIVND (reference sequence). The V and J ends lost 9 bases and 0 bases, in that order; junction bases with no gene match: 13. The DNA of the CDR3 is TGTGCCAGCTCCGGGACAGGCTCTAAGGGTAGCAATCAGCCCCAGCATTTT. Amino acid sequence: CASSGTGSKGSNQPQHF.

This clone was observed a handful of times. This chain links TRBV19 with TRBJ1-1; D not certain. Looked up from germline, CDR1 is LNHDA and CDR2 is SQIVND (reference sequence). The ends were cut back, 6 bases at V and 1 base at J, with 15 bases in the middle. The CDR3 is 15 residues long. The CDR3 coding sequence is TGTGCCAGTAGCCGGACCGATGTGGAGAACACTGAAGCTTTCTTT. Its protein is CASSRTDVENTEAFF.

The CDR3 nucleotides are TGTGCCAGCAGTGTTCAACGGTTGAACACTGAAGCTTTCTTT. It translates to CASSVQRLNTEAFF. The chain couples TRBV2 to TRBJ1-1; no clear D. V lost 4 bases and J 0 bases, leaving 9 bases between the germline ends. The CDR3 has 14 residues. Germline V gene lookup returns CDR1 SNHLY and CDR2 FYNNEI.

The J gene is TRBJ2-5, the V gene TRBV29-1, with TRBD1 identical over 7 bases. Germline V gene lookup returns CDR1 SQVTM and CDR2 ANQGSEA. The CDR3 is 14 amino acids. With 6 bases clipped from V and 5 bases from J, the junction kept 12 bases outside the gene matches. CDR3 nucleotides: TGCAGCGTGGAGGAGAGGGGGCGTCTGGAGACCCAGTACTTC. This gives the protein CSVEERGRLETQYF.

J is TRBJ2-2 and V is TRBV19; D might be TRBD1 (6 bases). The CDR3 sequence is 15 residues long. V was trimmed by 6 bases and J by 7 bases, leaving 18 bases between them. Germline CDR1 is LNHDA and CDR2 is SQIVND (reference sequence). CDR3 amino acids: CASRARDTLFGELFF. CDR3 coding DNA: TGTGCCAGTAGGGCCCGGGACACTCTTTTCGGGGAGCTGTTTTTT.

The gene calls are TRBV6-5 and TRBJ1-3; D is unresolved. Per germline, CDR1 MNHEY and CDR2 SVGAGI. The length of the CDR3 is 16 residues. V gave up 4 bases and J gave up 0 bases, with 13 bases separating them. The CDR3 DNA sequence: TGTGCCAGCAGTTCGGGGTGGGCCAACTCTGGAAACACCATATATTTT. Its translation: CASSSGWANSGNTIYF.

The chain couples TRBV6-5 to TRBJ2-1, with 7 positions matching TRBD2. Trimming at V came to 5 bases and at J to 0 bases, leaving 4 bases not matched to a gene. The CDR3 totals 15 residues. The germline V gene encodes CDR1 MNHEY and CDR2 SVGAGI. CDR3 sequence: CASSLQRDSYNEQFF. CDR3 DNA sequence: TGTGCCAGCAGTCTTCAGCGGGACTCCTACAATGAGCAGTTCTTC.

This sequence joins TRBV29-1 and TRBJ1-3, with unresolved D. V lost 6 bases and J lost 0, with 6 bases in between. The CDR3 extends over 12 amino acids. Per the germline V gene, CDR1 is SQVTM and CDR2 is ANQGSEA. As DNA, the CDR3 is TGCAGCGTCGCAAGCTCTGGAAACACCATATATTTT. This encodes CSVASSGNTIYF.

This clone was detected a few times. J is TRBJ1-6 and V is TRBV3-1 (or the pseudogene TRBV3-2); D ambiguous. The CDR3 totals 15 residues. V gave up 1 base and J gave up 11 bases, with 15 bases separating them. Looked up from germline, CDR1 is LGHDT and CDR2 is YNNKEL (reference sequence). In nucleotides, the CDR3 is TGTGCCAGCAGCCAAGCATTGGGTATGGGAACACCCCTCCACTTT. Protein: CASSQALGMGTPLHF.

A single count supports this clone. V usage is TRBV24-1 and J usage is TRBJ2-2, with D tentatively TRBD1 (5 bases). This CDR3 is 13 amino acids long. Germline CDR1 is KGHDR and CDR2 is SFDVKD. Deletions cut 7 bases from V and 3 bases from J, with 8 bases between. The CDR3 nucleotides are TGTGCCACCAGAGACAGCTACACCGGGGAGCTGTTTTTT. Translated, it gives CATRDSYTGELFF.